The 21 T cell receptor beta chains below come from one sample, sequenced in a study of blood T cell repertoires in COVID-19 (dated by TCRdb to the early 2020s). Library creation used the immunoSEQ multiplex PCR assay. In TCRdb, the immuneACCESS table is reduced to in-frame sequences with V and J assigned. These tables do not hold every clone; where another copy was compared, an unresolved V gene accounts for under half, and the others remain unexplained. The sample data list approximately 54,000 clones, and more than 85% of these were observed just once. The ten biggest clones cover around 3.9% of the sample. What was sequenced was peripheral blood. The source of these receptors is a man aged 45 to 65 with acute or convalescent COVID-19.

The chain links TRBV11-2 to TRBJ1-4; D is perhaps TRBD1 (5 bases). Germline CDR1 and CDR2: SGHAT and FQNNGV. Trimming removed 1 base from V and 7 bases from J, with 10 bases in between. The CDR3 runs to 14 residues. CDR3 amino acids: CASSLAGMGEKLFF. CDR3 bases: TGTGCCAGCAGCTTAGCAGGGATGGGTGAAAAACTGTTTTTT.

The rearrangement uses TRBV30 and TRBJ1-1; D unclear. Trimming took off 0 bases at V and 0 bases at J, with 14 bases between the two ends. Germline lookup yields CDR1 GTSNPN and CDR2 SVGIG (reference sequence). The CDR3 runs to 16 residues. The CDR3, as DNA: TGTGCCTGGAGTGTCATAGGAGTGAACATGAACACTGAAGCTTTCTTT. It yields the protein CAWSVIGVNMNTEAFF.

The gene calls are TRBV11-2 and TRBJ1-1; no definite D call. Per germline, CDR1 SGHAT and CDR2 FQNNGV. This CDR3 comprises 14 residues. V was shortened by 5 bases and J by 1 base, with 11 bases between the two germline ends. As DNA, the CDR3 is TGTGCCAGCAGCCGTACTCGGGGGAACACTGAAGCTTTCTTT. The encoded protein is CASSRTRGNTEAFF.

The genes are TRBV3-1 (or the pseudogene TRBV3-2) and TRBJ2-1; 10 positions agree with TRBD1. The trim removed 7 bases at V and 4 bases at J, leaving 7 bases unmatched. The CDR3 is 15 amino acids. Germline CDR1 and CDR2: LGHDT and YNNKEL (reference sequence). The CDR3 nucleotides read TGTGCCAGCAACTACGGGACAGGGGCGTACAATGAGCAGTTCTTC. This encodes CASNYGTGAYNEQFF.

This chain connects TRBV30 to TRBJ1-1; D is uncertain. There are 13 residues in the CDR3. The germline CDR1 and CDR2 sequences are GTSNPN and SVGIG (reference sequence). V lost 1 base to trimming and J lost 2 bases, with 8 bases between them. Here the CDR3 reads CAWSARGNTEAFF. The CDR3 DNA follows: TGTGCCTGGAGTGCCAGAGGAAACACTGAAGCTTTCTTT.

The chain is built from TRBV6-5 and TRBJ2-1; 12 bases fit TRBD2. The CDR3 spans 15 residues. CDR1 is MNHEY and CDR2 is SVGAGI in the germline V gene. J lost 2 bases, V lost 7 bases, and 3 bases had no gene match. Here the CDR3 reads CASTRLAGAYNEQFF. CDR3 DNA: TGTGCCAGCACCCGACTAGCGGGAGCCTACAATGAGCAGTTCTTC.

This clone appeared a single time. CDR3 sequence reads: CASSWDRGEKLFF. In nucleotides, the CDR3 is TGTGCCAGCAGCTGGGACAGGGGCGAAAAACTGTTTTTT. The J gene is TRBJ1-4, the V gene TRBV6-6; 10 nucleotides line up with TRBD1. V was clipped by 6 bases and J by 8 bases; unmatched bases: 3. CDR3 length: 13 amino acids. CDR1 and CDR2 (germline): MNHNY, SVGAGI (reference sequence).

CDR3 residues: CASSSRQGPHEQYF. The CDR3 DNA reads TGTGCCAGCAGCTCGAGACAGGGCCCGCACGAGCAGTACTTC. This chain connects TRBV11-2 to TRBJ2-7; 7 bases agree with TRBD1. CDR1 SGHAT and CDR2 FQNNGV come from the germline V gene. V was clipped by 4 bases and J by 5 bases; unmatched bases: 8. This CDR3 spans 14 amino acids. The full variable domain, in which reference TRBV11-2 and TRBJ2-7 provide the parts outside the CDR3, is EAGVAQSPRYKIIEKRQSVAFWCNPISGHATLYWYQQILGQGPKLLIQFQNNGVVDDSQLPKDRFSAERLKGVDSTLKIQPAKLEDSAVYLCASSSRQGPHEQYFGPGTRLTVT.

The CDR3, as DNA: TGCGCCAGCAGCTTGGGATTGACTAGCGGGACGGTAGATACGCAGTATTTT. As protein: CASSLGLTSGTVDTQYF. The chain combines TRBV5-1 with TRBJ2-3; 11 nucleotides agree with TRBD2. V shed 0 bases, J shed 5 bases, and the junction held 8 bases outside the gene matches. The CDR3 sequence is 17 residues long. Germline V gene sequence: CDR1 SGHRS, CDR2 YFSETQ.

The chain recombines TRBV6-5 with TRBJ2-7; D perhaps matches TRBD1 (5 bases). Germline lookup yields CDR1 MNHEY and CDR2 SVGAGI. V gave up 0 bases and J gave up 1 base, with 13 bases separating them. This CDR3 region has 16 residues. CDR3 amino acids: CASSYSTGARSYEQYF. The CDR3 DNA is TGTGCCAGCAGTTACTCGACTGGGGCCCGATCCTACGAGCAGTACTTC.

The rearrangement links TRBV7-2 to TRBJ2-1; 9 bases are a match to TRBD2. Germline assignment: CDR1 SGHTA and CDR2 FQGNSA. CDR3 size: 16 residues. Trimming took 5 bases from V and 7 from J; bases not matched to a gene: 12. CDR3 region: CASSPRIAGGPNEQFF. In DNA, the CDR3 is TGTGCCAGCAGCCCCCGGATTGCGGGAGGGCCTAATGAGCAGTTCTTC.

This chain joins TRBV5-1 and TRBJ1-1; weak D call: TRBD1 (6 bases). There are 15 residues in the CDR3. V was trimmed by 3 bases and J by 2 bases, leaving 14 bases between them. In germline, CDR1 is SGHRS, CDR2 YFSETQ. For the CDR3, the DNA is TGCGCCAGCAGCTCATCCGGGACAACAAACACTGAAGCTTTCTTT. Protein: CASSSSGTTNTEAFF.

The chain couples TRBV15 to TRBJ2-1; no clear D gene. Germline V gene sequence: CDR1 LNHNV, CDR2 YYDKDF (reference sequence). The CDR3 spans 14 residues. V was trimmed by 3 bases and J by 0 bases, leaving 6 bases between them. The CDR3 DNA is TGTGCCACCAGCAGCCTTAACTCCTACAATGAGCAGTTCTTC. Its translation: CATSSLNSYNEQFF.

The chain combines TRBV10-3 with TRBJ2-2; tentatively, D is TRBD1 (7 bases). From germline, CDR1 is ENHRY and CDR2 SYGVKD. CDR3 size: 15 residues. The V end was cut by 3 bases, the J end by 6 bases, with 14 bases between. The CDR3 DNA is TGTGCCATCAGTGATCTTTCAGGGGGGTCCGGGGAGCTGTTTTTT. Protein sequence: CAISDLSGGSGELFF.

The chain links TRBV11-2 to TRBJ2-2, with TRBD1 as a possible D gene (6 bases). CDR1 and CDR2 from the germline V gene are SGHAT and FQNNGV. V dropped 4 bases and J dropped 7 bases, with 16 bases sitting between them. CDR3 length: 15 residues. The CDR3 spells CASSSTGYRIGELFF. The CDR3 nucleotides read TGTGCCAGCAGCTCCACAGGGTATAGAATCGGGGAGCTGTTTTTT.

This chain joins TRBV6-6 and TRBJ2-7; D is unclear. V dropped 7 bases and J dropped 2 bases, with 15 bases sitting between them. There are 14 residues in the CDR3. CDR1 and CDR2 (germline): MNHNY, SVGAGI (reference sequence). CDR3 DNA sequence: TGTGCCAGCACCTTTGATTTGGGCCCCTACGAGCAGTACTTC. Translating it yields CASTFDLGPYEQYF.

The chain links TRBV5-1 to TRBJ1-2, with TRBD1 as a possible D gene (6 bases). Trimming left V 0 bases short and J 2 bases short, with 8 bases between. This CDR3 contains 14 residues. The germline V gene has CDR1 SGHRS and CDR2 YFSETQ. Written as DNA, the CDR3 is TGCGCCAGCAGCTTGGGGGACAAGAACTATGGCTACACCTTC. It yields the protein CASSLGDKNYGYTF.

The chain links TRBV11-2 to TRBJ2-7, with D uncertain. The germline CDR1 and CDR2 sequences are SGHAT and FQNNGV. Trimming pared 5 bases from V and 3 bases from J, leaving 11 bases between. The CDR3 spans 13 residues. The CDR3 nucleotides are TGTGCCAGCAGCCCTAGTGGGTTCTACGAGCAGTACTTC. It is translated as CASSPSGFYEQYF. The entire variable domain, with the rest obtained from reference TRBV11-2 and TRBJ2-7, is as follows: EAGVAQSPRYKIIEKRQSVAFWCNPISGHATLYWYQQILGQGPKLLIQFQNNGVVDDSQLPKDRFSAERLKGVDSTLKIQPAKLEDSAVYLCASSPSGFYEQYFGPGTRLTVT.

The rearrangement uses TRBV2 and TRBJ1-1; 10 positions match TRBD1. V gave up 4 bases and J gave up 3 bases; unmatched junction bases: 2. The germline V gene encodes CDR1 SNHLY and CDR2 FYNNEI. There are 14 residues in the CDR3. This CDR3 reads CASSGQGADTEAFF. As DNA, the CDR3 is TGTGCCAGCAGTGGACAGGGGGCGGACACTGAAGCTTTCTTT.

CDR3 in DNA: TGCGCCAGCAGCCAACGGACAGGGGGCTATGGCTACACCTTC. Translated: CASSQRTGGYGYTF. The chain couples TRBV4-3 to TRBJ1-2; 10 positions match TRBD1. V lost 2 bases, J lost 4 bases, and 1 base stayed unmatched. In germline, CDR1 is LGHNA, CDR2 YSLEER. The CDR3 loop spans 14 amino acids.

A single count supports this clone. The V call is TRBV6-6, the J call TRBJ2-1; 7 bases fit TRBD1. This CDR3 spans 15 amino acids. The V gene's germline CDR1 is MNHNY and CDR2 SVGAGI (reference sequence). J gave up 8 bases and V 5 bases, and 12 bases lay outside the gene matches. This CDR3 is CASSLRQGSSDEQFF. CDR3 sequence (DNA): TGTGCCAGCAGTCTTCGACAGGGTTCCAGTGATGAGCAGTTCTTC.